Listed here are 13 T cell receptor beta chains from one sample, sequenced in a study of blood T cell repertoires in COVID-19 (dated by TCRdb to about 2020). The library was made by the immunoSEQ multiplex PCR assay. TCRdb obtained this table from immuneACCESS and retained in-frame rearrangements with V and J assigned. These tables miss some clones; where compared with another copy, unresolved V genes account for less than half of the shortfall, and the remainder is unexplained. A total of fewer than 55,000 clones appear in this sample, approximately 88% of them only once. Of the sample, 3% falls within the top ten clones. The material sequenced was peripheral blood. The receptors derive from a man in his forties or fifties with active COVID-19.

The rearrangement uses TRBV5-1 and TRBJ2-2; 7 bases agree with TRBD1. V lost 4 bases, J lost 6 bases, and 9 bases stayed unmatched. Germline assignment: CDR1 SGHRS and CDR2 YFSETQ. The CDR3 spans 15 residues. CDR3 sequence: CASSRWDRTAGELFF. In DNA, the CDR3 is TGCGCCAGCAGCCGGTGGGACAGAACAGCCGGGGAGCTGTTTTTT.

The chain couples TRBV7-2 to TRBJ1-3; no firm D call. The CDR3 has 13 residues. V was clipped by 5 bases and J by 0 bases, with 5 bases between them. The germline CDR1 and CDR2 sequences are SGHTA and FQGNSA. DNA of the CDR3: TGTGCCAGCAGCCGCGGCTCTGGAAACACCATATATTTT. The encoded protein is CASSRGSGNTIYF.

This rearrangement joins TRBV7-2 to TRBJ2-3; 8 nucleotides agree with TRBD2. V dropped 1 base and J dropped 4; count of bases not matched to a gene: 10. Looked up from germline, CDR1 is SGHTA and CDR2 is FQGNSA. The CDR3 runs 17 residues. The CDR3: CASSLEWPGLGPDTQYF. The DNA of the CDR3 is TGTGCCAGCAGCTTAGAGTGGCCGGGACTAGGGCCAGATACGCAGTATTTT.

This clone is a singleton in its sample. The chain recombines TRBV2 with TRBJ1-4; 7 nucleotides align to TRBD1. V shed 7 bases and J 6 bases; nucleotides not matched to a gene: 5. The CDR3 loop spans 13 amino acids. CDR1 and CDR2 from the germline V gene are SNHLY and FYNNEI. This CDR3 is CASIDRADEKLFF. The DNA of the CDR3 is TGTGCCAGCATCGACAGGGCTGATGAAAAACTGTTTTTT.

The rearrangement joins TRBV1 to TRBJ2-1; TRBD2 reflects the table's D call only, with no check against the DNA. TRBV1 is annotated as a pseudogene. The CDR3 is made up of 15 amino acids. The CDR3 protein is CTSRWGLAGHNEQFF. In DNA form, the CDR3 reads TGCACCAGCAGATGGGGACTAGCGGGGCACAATGAGCAGTTCTTC.

The rearrangement links TRBV7-8 to TRBJ2-7; 7 bases agree with TRBD1. The ends lost 5 bases at V and 0 bases at J; junction bases unmatched: 16. The germline V gene has CDR1 SGHVS and CDR2 FQNEAQ. This CDR3 is built from 18 residues. The CDR3 DNA sequence: TGTGCCAGCAGCCCGACCGCGGCTGGGACAGCCCCCTCCTACGAGCAGTACTTC. It yields the protein CASSPTAAGTAPSYEQYF.

This rearrangement joins TRBV6-6 to TRBJ1-2, with TRBD1 matching over 8 bases. The junction had 10 bases not matched to a gene; V was cut back by 2 bases and J by 5 bases. CDR1 is MNHNY and CDR2 is SVGAGI in the germline V gene (reference sequence). CDR3 length: 16 amino acids. CDR3 amino acids: CASSYAPNRGEYGYTF. The CDR3 DNA sequence: TGTGCCAGCAGTTACGCCCCCAACAGGGGGGAATATGGCTACACCTTC.

The CDR3 nucleotides read TGTGCCAGCAGCCCCCTAGGGGTGCAAGAGACCCAGTACTTC. Amino acids: CASSPLGVQETQYF. V and J are TRBV7-9 and TRBJ2-5; a weak D match, TRBD1 (5 bases). The germline CDR1 and CDR2 sequences are SEHNR and FQNEAQ (reference sequence). The V end lost 5 bases, the J end lost 2 bases, and 12 bases lay between the germline ends. The CDR3 consists of 14 residues.

The rearrangement links TRBV2 to TRBJ2-1, with TRBD2 matching over 9 bases. The CDR3 has 18 amino acids. Germline V gives CDR1 SNHLY, CDR2 FYNNEI. With 2 bases clipped from V and 3 bases from J, the junction kept 11 bases outside the gene matches. CDR3: CASSEHLPTSGVYNEQFF. DNA for the CDR3: TGTGCCAGCAGTGAACATCTTCCGACTAGCGGAGTCTACAATGAGCAGTTCTTC.

V gene TRBV5-5 combines with J gene TRBJ2-6; D call uncertain. CDR1 is SGHKS, CDR2 YYEKEE, per germline (reference sequence). The ends were cut back, 2 bases at V and 0 bases at J, with 9 bases in the middle. The CDR3 is 16 residues long. The CDR3 protein is CASSFQVVSGANVLTF. The DNA of the CDR3 is TGTGCCAGCAGCTTCCAGGTTGTCTCTGGGGCCAACGTCCTGACTTTC.

This chain uses TRBV7-8 with TRBJ2-1, with 11 bases matching TRBD2. The CDR3 is 18 amino acids. V dropped 5 bases and J dropped 0; count of bases not matched to a gene: 9. Germline CDR1 SGHVS, CDR2 FQNEAQ. CDR3 in DNA: TGTGCCAGCAGCCAGACTAGCGGGGTAATGAGCTCCTACAATGAGCAGTTCTTC. Translated: CASSQTSGVMSSYNEQFF.

The rearrangement links TRBV7-3 to TRBJ1-6, with D tentatively TRBD1 (6 bases). The CDR3 length is 18 residues. Germline CDR1 reads SGHTA; CDR2 reads FQGTGA. Trimming cost V 6 bases and J 0 bases, with 18 bases left between them. The CDR3, as DNA: TGTGCCAGCAGGGGACAAACCGACTATAGCTCCTATAATTCACCCCTCCACTTT. Translation gives CASRGQTDYSSYNSPLHF.

The chain joins TRBV14 to TRBJ2-5; 15 bases are shared with TRBD2. The CDR3 covers 16 residues. The V and J ends lost 7 bases and 5 bases, in that order; junction bases with no gene match: 8. CDR1 SGHDN and CDR2 FVKESK come from the germline V gene. CDR3 bases: TGTGCCAGCACCGGACTAGCGGGAGGGCCTTTTGAGACCCAGTACTTC. Amino acids: CASTGLAGGPFETQYF.